The sequence of this TCR beta chain was determined in a study of blood T cell repertoires in COVID-19. The wider study: Sites in the United States, Italy and Spain provided acute and convalescent COVID-19 samples. Sources were T cells, B-cell-depleted T cells, or PBMCs; the material itself was cDNA or gDNA.

The ends lost 5 bases at V and 5 bases at J; junction bases unmatched: 8. CDR3 length: 14 amino acids. Germline CDR1 is SGHTA and CDR2 is FQGNSA. The repertoire was sequenced with immunoSEQ multiplex PCR; TCRdb's copy has only in-frame clones and lacks some. The sample lists over 35,000 clones, 90% occurring once. V usage is TRBV7-2 and J usage is TRBJ2-5, with 7 bases fitting TRBD2. The specimen sequenced was peripheral blood. The TCR was taken from a man between 65 and 85 years old with active COVID-19. The CDR3 DNA is TGTGCCAGCAGCAGAGCGGGAAAATGGGAGACCCAGTACTTC. This gives the protein CASSRAGKWETQYF.